The clone carrying this T cell receptor beta chain was picked up many times. Antigen specificity is unknown. Diagnoses were established using clinical symptoms, serum thyroxine and TRAb, thyroid ultrasound and orbital computed tomography. PBMCs stemmed from 10 ml fresh peripheral blood. There were TCR beta CDR3 regions amplified from RNA transcripts. A first-round RT-PCR of the TCR CDR3 used the HTBI primer set. TCRdb re-called the multiplex PCR reads through MiXCR, storing one row per CDR3 protein. The sample lists some 650,000 distinct CDR3 sequences, roughly 16% occurring once. This entry belongs to a study of T cells in Graves' hyperthyroidism and ophthalmopathy. Study results and limitations: Blood also showed most of the thyroid clonotypes that were expanded above 0.001.

Germline V gene sequence: CDR1 SGHAT, CDR2 FQDESV (reference sequence). Trimming left V 0 bases short and J 2 bases short, with 14 bases between. The CDR3 spans 16 residues. This receptor was identified in a woman in her 40s with Graves' ophthalmopathy. The V and J genes are TRBV11-1 and TRBJ2-7; no reliable D call. The material sequenced was blood. The CDR3 DNA reads TGTGCCAGCAGCTTAGCGACGAGCGAGATGACCTACGAGCAGTACTTC. Protein sequence: CASSLATSEMTYEQYF. The variable domain in full, with the rest retrieved from reference TRBV11-1 and TRBJ2-7, is EAEVAQSPRYKITEKSQAVAFWCDPISGHATLYWYRQILGQGPELLVQFQDESVVDDSQLPKDRFSAERLKGVDSTLKIQPAELGDSAMYLCASSLATSEMTYEQYFGPGTRLTVT.